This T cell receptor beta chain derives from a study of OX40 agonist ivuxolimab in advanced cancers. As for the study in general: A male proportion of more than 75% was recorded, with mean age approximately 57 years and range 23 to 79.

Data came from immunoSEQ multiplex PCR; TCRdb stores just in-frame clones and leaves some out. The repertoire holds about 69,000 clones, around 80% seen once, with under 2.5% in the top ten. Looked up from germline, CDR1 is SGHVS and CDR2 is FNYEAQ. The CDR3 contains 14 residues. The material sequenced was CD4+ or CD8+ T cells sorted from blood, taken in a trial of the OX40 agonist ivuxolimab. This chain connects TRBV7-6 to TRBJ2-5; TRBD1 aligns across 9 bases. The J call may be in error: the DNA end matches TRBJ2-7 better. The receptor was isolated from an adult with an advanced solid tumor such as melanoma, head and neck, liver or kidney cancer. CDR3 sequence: CASSTRQGAYEQYF. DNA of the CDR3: TGTGCCAGCAGCACCCGACAGGGGGCCTACGAGCAGTACTTC.